These T cell receptor beta chains were read from a single sample in a study of blood T cell repertoires in COVID-19. Only in-frame clones appear in the TCRdb table, and some are missing; sequencing was by immunoSEQ multiplex PCR. The table lists about 120,000 clones, about four fifths of them singletons, with approximately 18% in the top ten. Sequences were obtained from peripheral blood. The receptors here all came from a man younger than 45 with COVID-19, enrolled during active disease. Each CDR3 is given with its conserved first and last residue. Each record gives: CDR3 DNA, CDR3 protein, J gene, V gene, D gene, clone size. A D gene is named only where the DNA matches it firmly. Clone size is given for some rows only: seen once, a few or many times, or a class if the clone is expanded.

TGTGCCAGCAGGATTCCCGGGACAGGGTCCTACGAGCAGTACTTC,CASRIPGTGSYEQYF,TRBJ2-7,TRBV6-5,TRBD1,many
TGCAGCGTGGCGGGACAGGGGGCCCACCAAGAGACCCAGTACTTC,CSVAGQGAHQETQYF,TRBJ2-5,TRBV29-1,TRBD1,.
TGTGCCAGCAGCTTAAAAGGGTCGGGACACTCAATATTGCCCCAGCATTTT,CASSLKGSGHSILPQHF,TRBJ1-5,TRBV7-9,.,.
TGTGCCAGCAGTCGAGCAGGGGGCTGGGACGAGCAGTACTTC,CASSRAGGWDEQYF,TRBJ2-7,TRBV27,TRBD1,few
TGCGCCAGCAGCTTGGGCGGGGAGCCCCAAGAGACCCAGTACTTC,CASSLGGEPQETQYF,TRBJ2-5,TRBV5-1,.,.
TGCAGCGTTGACGTTAGCGGGAGGGCCGGCGGGAACATTCAGTACTTC,CSVDVSGRAGGNIQYF,TRBJ2-4,TRBV29-1,TRBD2,.
TGCGCCAGCACCCCCGGACAGGGCTTTGGATCACCCCTCCACTTT,CASTPGQGFGSPLHF,TRBJ1-6,TRBV23-1,TRBD1,.
TGTGCCAGCAGCTCGCAATCAGGGCTTGAGCAGTACTTC,CASSSQSGLEQYF,TRBJ2-7,TRBV7-3,.,.
TGTGCCAGCAGCTTGTCACGAGGGGGCGAGTTGGGTCAGCCCCAGCATTTT,CASSLSRGGELGQPQHF,TRBJ1-5,TRBV5-5,TRBD1,.
TGTGCCAGCAGTTCCTCTCGCGAGCAGTACTTC,CASSSSREQYF,TRBJ2-7,TRBV6-2/TRBV6-3,.,.
TGTGCCAGCAGTGGGACAGGGGGGAGTCAGCCCCAGCATTTT,CASSGTGGSQPQHF,TRBJ1-5,TRBV27,TRBD1,many
TGTGCCAGCAGCTCGACTAGCGGGACTTCTTACGAGCAGTACTTC,CASSSTSGTSYEQYF,TRBJ2-7,TRBV11-2,TRBD2,.
TGTGCCAGCAGTCCATATGGCGGGAGGGCCGGCAATGAGCAGTTCTTC,CASSPYGGRAGNEQFF,TRBJ2-1,TRBV27,TRBD2,.